Below, one T cell receptor (beta chain) is given with its context. CDR3 size: 14 residues. Germline lookup yields CDR1 SEHNR and CDR2 FQNEAQ (reference sequence). V was clipped by 8 bases and J by 6 bases, with 16 bases between them. The entry originates in a study of blood T cell repertoires in COVID-19. Study background: Whether acute or convalescent, the COVID-19 samples came from the United States, Italy and Spain. Sources were T cells, B-cell-depleted T cells, or PBMCs; the material itself was cDNA or gDNA.

Using immunoSEQ multiplex PCR, the repertoire was profiled, and TCRdb retains in-frame clones only, with some absent. The data show some 150,000 clones, about 84% seen once. The sample was peripheral blood. The TCR sequence derives from a woman aged 45-60 years with acute or convalescent COVID-19. This rearrangement joins TRBV7-9 to TRBJ1-4; D unclear. CDR3 region: CASGGGVGYEKLFF. The CDR3 DNA follows: TGTGCCAGCGGAGGCGGGGTAGGGTATGAAAAACTGTTTTTT.